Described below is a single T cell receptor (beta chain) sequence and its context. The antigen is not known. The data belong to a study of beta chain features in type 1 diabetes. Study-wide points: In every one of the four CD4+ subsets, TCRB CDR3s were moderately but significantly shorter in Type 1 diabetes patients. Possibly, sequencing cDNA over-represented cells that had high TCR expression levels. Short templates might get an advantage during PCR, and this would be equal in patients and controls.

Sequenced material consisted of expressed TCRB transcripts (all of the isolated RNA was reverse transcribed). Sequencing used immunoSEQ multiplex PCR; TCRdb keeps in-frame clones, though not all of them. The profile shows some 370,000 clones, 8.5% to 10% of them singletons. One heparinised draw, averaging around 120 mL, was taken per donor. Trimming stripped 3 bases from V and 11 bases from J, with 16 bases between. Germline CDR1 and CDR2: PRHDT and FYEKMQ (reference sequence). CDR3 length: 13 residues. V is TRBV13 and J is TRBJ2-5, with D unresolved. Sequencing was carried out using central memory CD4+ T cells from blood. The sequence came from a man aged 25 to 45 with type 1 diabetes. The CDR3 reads CASSLFSAAHQYF. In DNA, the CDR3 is TGTGCCAGCAGCTTGTTTTCGGCAGCCCATCAGTACTTC.